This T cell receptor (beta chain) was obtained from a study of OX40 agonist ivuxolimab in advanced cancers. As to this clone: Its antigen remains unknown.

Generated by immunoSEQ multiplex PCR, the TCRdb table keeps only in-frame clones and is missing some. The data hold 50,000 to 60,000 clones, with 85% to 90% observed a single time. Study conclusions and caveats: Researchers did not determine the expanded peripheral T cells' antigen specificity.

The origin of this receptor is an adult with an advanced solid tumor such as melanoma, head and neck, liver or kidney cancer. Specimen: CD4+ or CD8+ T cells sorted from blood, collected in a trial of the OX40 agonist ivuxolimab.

CDR3: CASSLATGAYEQYF. The DNA of the CDR3 is TGTGCCAGCAGCTTAGCGACGGGAGCCTACGAGCAGTACTTC. V and J are TRBV11-2 and TRBJ2-7; D is possibly TRBD2 (6 bases). The CDR3 consists of 14 residues. CDR1 SGHAT and CDR2 FQNNGV come from the germline V gene. V lost 1 base, J lost 2 bases, and 9 bases lay in between.